The sequence of this T cell receptor (beta chain) was determined in a study of tumor-infiltrating lymphocytes in oesophageal squamous cell carcinoma. A single count supports this clonotype. Using its own MiXCR run on the PCR reads, TCRdb lists one record per CDR3 protein. The sample has over 10,000 distinct CDR3 sequences, under 65% seen once. Sample: esophageal tumor tissue. The receptor was isolated from a female donor with esophageal squamous cell carcinoma.

CDR3 region: CASRDQTGGSYEQYF. The CDR3 bases are TGTGCCAGCAGAGATCAGACAGGGGGCTCCTACGAGCAGTACTTC. This sequence joins TRBV12-3 or TRBV12-4 and TRBJ2-1; TRBD1 agrees at 9 bases. The J call may be wrong; the DNA end is better matched by TRBJ2-7. The CDR3 is 15 residues long.